The T cell receptor beta chain described here comes from a study of a mutant IDH1 vaccine in newly diagnosed glioma. Time point reported: week 23, last vaccination. The content of each vaccine dose was 300 ug of mutant IDH1 20-mer peptide, and topical imiquimod accompanied it. Sequencing was performed with immunoSEQ multiplex PCR; in TCRdb, only in-frame clones are kept and a portion is missing. The data show approximately 45,000 clones, approximately 89% seen once. The V end lost 0 bases, the J end lost 1 base, and 16 bases lay between the germline ends. Germline assignment: CDR1 ENHRY and CDR2 SYGVKD. This CDR3 is built from 18 residues. With respect to this clone: The target antigen is unknown.

The chain has TRBV10-3 and TRBJ2-1, with D tentatively TRBD2 (7 bases). The sample here was PBMCs, taken from a glioma patient whose treatment included an IDH1 peptide vaccine. The TCR was taken from a man aged 45-60 years with glioma. The CDR3 DNA sequence: TGTGCCATCAGTGAGTCTGGGGTGAGCGGGACATCCTACAATGAGCAGTTCTTC. It yields the protein CAISESGVSGTSYNEQFF.